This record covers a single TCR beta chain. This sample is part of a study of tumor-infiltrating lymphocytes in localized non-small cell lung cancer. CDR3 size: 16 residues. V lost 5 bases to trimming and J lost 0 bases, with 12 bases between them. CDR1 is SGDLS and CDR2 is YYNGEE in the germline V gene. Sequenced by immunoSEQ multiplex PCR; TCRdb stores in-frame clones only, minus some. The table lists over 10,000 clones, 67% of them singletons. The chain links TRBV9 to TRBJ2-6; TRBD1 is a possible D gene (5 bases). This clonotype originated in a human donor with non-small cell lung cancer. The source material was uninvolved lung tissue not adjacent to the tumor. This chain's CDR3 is CASSRQTLSGANVLTF. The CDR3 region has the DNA TGTGCCAGCAGTAGACAGACCCTCTCTGGGGCCAACGTCCTGACTTTC.